The entry that follows covers one TCR beta chain sequence. Its antigen is not known. Germline-derived CDR1 and CDR2 are LNHDA and SQIVND (reference sequence). This CDR3 contains 15 residues. Losses at the gene ends were 3 bases for V and 5 bases for J; bases not matched to a gene: 8. The sample belongs to a study of radiotherapy plus CTLA-4 blockade in lung cancer. Study outcomes and limitations: Early shifts in blood T cell clones, with interferon-beta, reportedly predicted response best.

The assay was immunoSEQ multiplex PCR, and TCRdb's table has in-frame clones only and misses some. Of 35,000 to 45,000 clones listed, around 77% are singletons. Here the sequenced sample was peripheral blood, taken from a patient treated with radiotherapy plus ipilimumab. V and J are TRBV19 and TRBJ2-7, with 9 bases matching TRBD2. This sequence was found in a human donor with non-small cell lung cancer whose response to radiotherapy plus ipilimumab could not be evaluated. CDR3 sequence: CASSIPGGGADEQYF. For the CDR3, the DNA is TGTGCCAGTAGTATCCCCGGCGGGGGGGCGGACGAGCAGTACTTC.